This passage covers 23 T cell receptor beta chains from one sample sequenced in a study of cytomegalovirus exposure and HLA in healthy donors. The data were produced by immunoSEQ multiplex PCR, yet TCRdb's version contains in-frame clones alone and is incomplete. This repertoire shows over 250,000 clones, roughly 90% found once; its top ten account for 0.95% to 1.5%. What was sequenced was PBMCs. All receptors derive from a woman in her thirties in good health and CMV-seropositive.

This rearrangement joins TRBV5-6 to TRBJ2-7; D is possibly TRBD1 or TRBD2 (5 bases each). There are 13 residues in the CDR3. Deletions cut 7 bases from V and 0 bases from J, with 11 bases between. Germline CDR1 reads SGHDT; CDR2 reads YYEEEE. As DNA, the CDR3 is TGTGCCAGCGGGGACGGTGTCTCCTACGAGCAGTACTTC. Protein sequence: CASGDGVSYEQYF.

The chain employs TRBV10-2 and TRBJ1-3; no definite D call. The CDR3 loop spans 15 amino acids. CDR1 is WSHSY and CDR2 is SAAADI in the germline V gene. Trimming shortened V by 7 bases and J by 0 bases, and 13 bases separated the two germline ends. The CDR3 DNA sequence: TGCGCCAGCAACCGGGCACAGTCCTCTGGAAACACCATATATTTT. Amino acids: CASNRAQSSGNTIYF.

This chain joins TRBV6-5 and TRBJ1-1; 7 nucleotides align to TRBD1. This CDR3 comprises 16 residues. The germline V gene encodes CDR1 MNHEY and CDR2 SVGAGI. V trimming: 4 bases; J trimming: 2 bases; junction bases outside the gene matches: 10. The CDR3 bases are TGTGCCAGCAGTTCCGGGACAGCAACGTACAACACTGAAGCTTTCTTT. Translation: CASSSGTATYNTEAFF.

A note on this clone: One end of the junction varies from germline; a read error may be responsible. CDR3 sequence: CASSLGTGTYNERFF. Here the CDR3 DNA reads TGTGCCAGCAGCTTGGGGACAGGGACCTACAATGAGCGGTTCTTC. J is TRBJ2-1 and V is TRBV5-4; 8 bases match TRBD1. This CDR3 is 15 amino acids long. Per the germline V gene, CDR1 is SGHNT and CDR2 is YYREEE (reference sequence).

This sequence joins TRBV7-2 and TRBJ1-2; 7 bases agree with TRBD1. V lost 4 bases, J lost 7 bases, and 9 bases stayed unmatched. Germline CDR1 and CDR2: SGHTA and FQGNSA. This CDR3 comprises 14 residues. The CDR3 bases are TGTGCCAGCAGCTCGCCCACAGGGGCAGGTGGCTACACCTTC. It is translated as CASSSPTGAGGYTF. Full variable domain (outside the CDR3, taken from reference TRBV7-2 and TRBJ1-2): GAGVSQSPSNKVTEKGKDVELRCDPISGHTALYWYRQSLGQGLEFLIYFQGNSAPDKSGLPSDRFSAERTGGSVSTLTIQRTQQEDSAVYLCASSSPTGAGGYTFGSGTRLTVV.

This sequence joins TRBV6-1 and TRBJ1-3, with D possibly being TRBD1 (5 bases). This CDR3 has 14 residues. V lost 7 bases, J lost 2 bases, and 12 bases lay in between. Germline V gene sequence: CDR1 MNHNS, CDR2 SASEGT. The DNA for the CDR3 is TGTGCCAGCACTACAGTGGGGGCTGGAAACACCATATATTTT. This sequence encodes CASTTVGAGNTIYF.

This chain joins TRBV13 and TRBJ2-1; D remains ambiguous. V gave up 4 bases and J gave up 5 bases, with 6 bases separating them. Germline V lookup: CDR1 PRHDT, CDR2 FYEKMQ (reference sequence). CDR3 size: 12 residues. The CDR3 bases are TGTGCCAGCAGCTCCCAAAACAATGAGCAGTTCTTC. Protein: CASSSQNNEQFF.

This clone was seen only once. The rearrangement joins TRBV28 to TRBJ2-7; a possible D gene is TRBD1 (5 bases). V was cut by 4 bases and J by 3 bases, with 16 bases left in between. Looked up from germline, CDR1 is MDHEN and CDR2 is SYDVKM. The CDR3 has 15 residues. The CDR3 nucleotides are TGTGCCAGCAGTTCTCAGGGTACAGGCTACTACGAGCAGTACTTC. This translates into CASSSQGTGYYEQYF.

This chain links TRBV6-5 with TRBJ1-2; TRBD1 is a possible D gene (5 bases). Trimming cost V 6 bases and J 5 bases, with 7 bases left between them. CDR1 MNHEY and CDR2 SVGAGI come from the germline V gene. The CDR3 has 11 residues. CDR3 bases: TGTGCCAGCAGGGGACCTTATGGCTACACCTTC. It codes for CASRGPYGYTF.

This chain uses TRBV28 with TRBJ1-2; 10 nucleotides line up with TRBD1. Germline V gene data show CDR1 as MDHEN and CDR2 as SYDVKM. CDR3 size: 15 residues. V trimming: 2 bases; J trimming: 8 bases; junction bases outside the gene matches: 8. The CDR3 here is CASSLVRDRGGGYTF. CDR3 sequence (DNA): TGTGCCAGCAGTTTAGTCCGGGACAGGGGAGGCGGCTACACCTTC.

The J gene is TRBJ2-7, the V gene TRBV29-1, with TRBD2 matching 9 bases. This CDR3 is 13 amino acids long. V was pared by 4 bases and J by 3 bases, with 4 bases of the junction left unmatched. Per the germline V gene, CDR1 is SQVTM and CDR2 is ANQGSEA. The CDR3 region is CSVVLAGVYEQYF. The CDR3 region has the DNA TGCAGCGTTGTACTAGCGGGTGTCTACGAGCAGTACTTC.

The rearrangement joins TRBV27 to TRBJ1-1; tentative D call: TRBD1 (5 bases). The CDR3 contains 16 residues. The V end lost 8 bases, the J end lost 0 bases, and 19 bases lay between the germline ends. Germline V gives CDR1 MNHEY, CDR2 SMNVEV (reference sequence). The DNA for the CDR3 is TGTGCCAGCCAGGGCGGCTACCTGAGTATGAACACTGAAGCTTTCTTT. Protein sequence: CASQGGYLSMNTEAFF.

This chain links TRBV6-5 with TRBJ1-2, with 8 bases fitting TRBD1. CDR1 and CDR2 from the germline V gene are MNHEY and SVGAGI. The CDR3 spans 15 residues. Germline trimming cut 5 bases from V and 5 bases from J; bases unmatched to any gene: 10. This chain's CDR3 is CASSPDRGLNYGYTF. The CDR3 nucleotides read TGTGCCAGCAGTCCCGACAGGGGCCTCAATTATGGCTACACCTTC.

The chain recombines TRBV9 with TRBJ2-2; 9 nucleotides agree with TRBD2. The CDR3 loop spans 14 amino acids. CDR1 and CDR2 from the germline V gene are SGDLS and YYNGEE. V shed 4 bases and J 3 bases; nucleotides not matched to a gene: 1. The CDR3 coding sequence is TGTGCCAGCAGCTCTAGCGGGGACACCGGGGAGCTGTTTTTT. This codes for CASSSSGDTGELFF.

This rearrangement joins TRBV28 to TRBJ2-7; D is uncertain. CDR3 length: 15 amino acids. Trimming removed 6 bases from V and 2 bases from J, with 17 bases in between. Germline V gene lookup returns CDR1 MDHEN and CDR2 SYDVKM. The CDR3 sequence: CASSHMESATYEQYF. In DNA, the CDR3 is TGTGCCAGCAGCCACATGGAGTCGGCCACCTACGAGCAGTACTTC.

This chain joins TRBV5-1 and TRBJ1-1; a possible D gene is TRBD1 (6 bases). CDR3 length: 16 residues. CDR1 and CDR2 (germline): SGHRS, YFSETQ. The V end lost 0 bases, the J end lost 0 bases, and 12 bases lay between the germline ends. The CDR3 region is CASSLGDTQMNTEAFF. CDR3 bases: TGCGCCAGCAGCTTGGGGGACACCCAGATGAACACTGAAGCTTTCTTT. Full variable domain (outside the CDR3, taken from reference TRBV5-1 and TRBJ1-1): KAGVTQTPRYLIKTRGQQVTLSCSPISGHRSVSWYQQTPGQGLQFLFEYFSETQRNKGNFPGRFSGRQFSNSRSEMNVSTLELGDSALYLCASSLGDTQMNTEAFFGQGTRLTVV.

Concerning this clone: This CDR3 is also generated by other DNA sequences in the sample. V and J are TRBV27 and TRBJ2-5; no firm D call. Germline CDR1 is MNHEY and CDR2 is SMNVEV (reference sequence). Trimming left V 8 bases short and J 7 bases short, with 14 bases between. This CDR3 contains 12 residues. CDR3 nucleotide sequence: TGTGCCAGCTCCCAGCCGGGCGGGACCCAGTACTTC. Translation: CASSQPGGTQYF.

The chain links TRBV4-3 to TRBJ2-1; D tentatively fits TRBD1 or TRBD2 (5 bases each). The germline V gene has CDR1 LGHNA and CDR2 YSLEER. The CDR3 runs to 15 residues. Trimming removed 5 bases at V and 2 bases at J, with 13 bases between. For the CDR3, the DNA is TGCGCCAGCAGCACTTCCGGGACCACCTACAATGAGCAGTTCTTC. Translating gives CASSTSGTTYNEQFF.

The chain employs TRBV28 and TRBJ1-1; no clear D gene. The germline CDR1 and CDR2 sequences are MDHEN and SYDVKM. With 6 bases removed from V and 0 bases from J, the gap between germline ends came to 11 bases. This CDR3 has 14 amino acids. Here the CDR3 reads CASSLPMMNTEAFF. The CDR3 nucleotides read TGTGCCAGCAGCTTACCGATGATGAACACTGAAGCTTTCTTT.

V and J are TRBV9 and TRBJ2-3; TRBD1 is a possible D gene (6 bases). The germline V and J ends were trimmed by 5 bases and 2 bases, with 15 bases remaining between them. CDR1 and CDR2 from the germline V gene are SGDLS and YYNGEE. The CDR3 covers 15 residues. The CDR3 sequence: CASSLDSANTDTQYF. The CDR3 bases are TGTGCCAGCAGTCTGGACAGTGCCAACACAGATACGCAGTATTTT. The full variable domain, with the rest looked up from reference TRBV9 and TRBJ2-3, is DSGVTQTPKHLITATGQRVTLRCSPRSGDLSVYWYQQSLDQGLQFLIQYYNGEERAKGNILERFSAQQFPDLHSELNLSSLELGDSALYFCASSLDSANTDTQYFGPGTRLTVL.

The rearrangement uses TRBV5-6 and TRBJ2-4; D call uncertain. CDR1 is SGHDT and CDR2 is YYEEEE in the germline V gene. CDR3 length: 12 amino acids. Trimming cost V 0 bases and J 15 bases, with 13 bases left between them. DNA for the CDR3: TGTGCCAGCAGCTTGGGGAAGGAGCTTATGTACTTC. Its protein is CASSLGKELMYF.

This CDR3 is CASREGRTEAFF. CDR3 nucleotide sequence: TGTGCCAGCAGGGAAGGGCGCACTGAAGCTTTCTTT. The genes are TRBV25-1 and TRBJ1-1; D not resolved. CDR1 and CDR2 (germline): MGHDK, SYGVNS. The CDR3 consists of 12 residues. Trimming left V 6 bases short and J 4 bases short, with 9 bases between.

The chain uses TRBV2 and TRBJ1-2; a weak D match, TRBD1 (5 bases). Germline values: CDR1 SNHLY, CDR2 FYNNEI. The CDR3 covers 14 residues. V shed 6 bases and J shed 6 bases, with 17 bases lying between them. The CDR3 nucleotides are TGTGCCAGCAGGACCGGGACTCCCACGGATGGCTACACCTTC. Translated, it gives CASRTGTPTDGYTF. The whole variable domain, remainder taken from reference TRBV2 and TRBJ1-2, is EPEVTQTPSHQVTQMGQEVILRCVPISNHLYFYWYRQILGQKVEFLVSFYNNEISEKSEIFDDQFSVERPDGSNFTLKIRSTKLEDSAMYFCASRTGTPTDGYTFGSGTRLTVV.